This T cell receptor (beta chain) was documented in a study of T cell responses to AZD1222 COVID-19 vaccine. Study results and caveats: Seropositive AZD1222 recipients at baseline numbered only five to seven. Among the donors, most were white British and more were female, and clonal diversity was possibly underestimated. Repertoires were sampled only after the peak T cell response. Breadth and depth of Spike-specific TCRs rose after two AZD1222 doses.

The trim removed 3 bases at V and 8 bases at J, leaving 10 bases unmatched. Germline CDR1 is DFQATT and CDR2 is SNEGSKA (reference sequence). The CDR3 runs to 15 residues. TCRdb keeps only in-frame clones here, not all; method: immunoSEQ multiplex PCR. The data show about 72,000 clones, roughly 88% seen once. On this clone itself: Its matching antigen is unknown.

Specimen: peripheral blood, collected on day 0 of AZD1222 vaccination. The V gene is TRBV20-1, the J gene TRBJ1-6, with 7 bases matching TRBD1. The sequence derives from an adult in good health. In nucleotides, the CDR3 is TGCAGTGCTAGTTCAGGGGGGACAAGCGATTCACCCCTCCACTTT. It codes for CSASSGGTSDSPLHF.